These 30 T cell receptor beta chains were sequenced from one sample in a study of response to subunit inactivated influenza vaccine. One entry per CDR3 protein results from TCRdb running MiXCR on the RT-PCR reads. The profile shows around 710,000 distinct CDR3 sequences, roughly 14% of them singletons. The material was PBMCs from blood, obtained approximately 15 days before vaccination. Every receptor here comes from a middle-aged man who received an inactivated influenza vaccine.

The V gene is TRBV18, the J gene TRBJ2-5; tentatively, D is TRBD1 (6 bases). Looked up from germline, CDR1 is KGHSH and CDR2 is LQKENI. The CDR3 consists of 15 residues. V shed 0 bases and J shed 5 bases, with 13 bases lying between them. In nucleotides, the CDR3 is TGTGCCAGCTCACCACCGATGGGACAACTGGAGACCCAGTACTTC. Protein sequence: CASSPPMGQLETQYF.

This clonotype showed up just a few times. This chain links TRBV27 with TRBJ2-1; TRBD2 matches 10 bases. Germline V gene data show CDR1 as MNHEY and CDR2 as SMNVEV (reference sequence). V shed 2 bases and J 8 bases; nucleotides not matched to a gene: 9. This CDR3 is built from 16 residues. CDR3: CASSLLLAGDPDEQFF. CDR3 DNA: TGTGCCAGCAGTTTACTTCTAGCGGGAGATCCCGATGAGCAGTTCTTC.

This clonotype was counted between two and nine times. The V and J genes are TRBV4-2 and TRBJ1-2, with D unresolved. The germline CDR1 and CDR2 sequences are LGHNA and YNFKEQ. This CDR3 region has 15 residues. The V gene lost 0 bases and the J gene lost 4 bases, with 12 bases spanning the gap. CDR3 loop: CASSQDPGYSYGYTF. CDR3 in DNA: TGTGCCAGCAGCCAAGATCCAGGCTATAGCTATGGCTACACCTTC.

This clonotype came up a few times. The V and J genes are TRBV24-1 and TRBJ2-3; 9 nucleotides line up with TRBD2. The V gene end was trimmed by 6 bases and the J gene end by 2 bases; junction bases not matched to a gene: 2. The CDR3 extends over 14 amino acids. From germline, CDR1 is KGHDR and CDR2 SFDVKD. CDR3: CATSLAGFTDTQYF. CDR3 in DNA: TGTGCCACCAGTCTAGCGGGATTCACAGATACGCAGTATTTT.

The chain couples TRBV14 to TRBJ1-1; D is ambiguous. Trimming stripped 2 bases from V and 4 bases from J, with 8 bases between. The CDR3 consists of 13 residues. CDR1 is SGHDN, CDR2 FVKESK, per germline. This CDR3 reads CASSQFVGTEAFF. CDR3 sequence (DNA): TGTGCCAGCAGCCAATTTGTGGGCACTGAAGCTTTCTTT.

The chain is built from TRBV4-1 and TRBJ2-7; D may match TRBD1 or TRBD2 (5 bases each). The V gene lost 4 bases and the J gene lost 1 base, with 11 bases spanning the gap. CDR1 is MGHRA and CDR2 is YSYEKL in the germline V gene. The CDR3 runs 14 residues. The chain's CDR3 is CASSPGAGSYEQYF. As DNA, the CDR3 is TGCGCCAGCAGCCCCGGGGCGGGTTCCTACGAGCAGTACTTC.

This clonotype was detected a few times. DNA of the CDR3: TGTGCCAGCAGCCCCTCCAATGGGAACGAGCAGTACTTC. Translating it yields CASSPSNGNEQYF. V gene TRBV9 combines with J gene TRBJ2-7; D is undetermined. The germline gives CDR1 SGDLS, CDR2 YYNGEE. Trimming shortened V by 4 bases and J by 5 bases, and 13 bases separated the two germline ends. The CDR3 totals 13 residues.

This clonotype was recorded a few times. V and J are TRBV30 and TRBJ2-1, with D perhaps TRBD1 (5 bases). Trimming left V 4 bases short and J 2 bases short, with 12 bases between. Germline V CDR1 and CDR2: GTSNPN, SVGIG (reference sequence). This CDR3 spans 14 amino acids. CDR3 DNA: TGTGCCTGGAAGAGGCAGGGCCCCTACAATGAGCAGTTCTTC. This sequence encodes CAWKRQGPYNEQFF.

This sequence joins TRBV9 and TRBJ2-1; 13 bases agree with TRBD2. Germline V CDR1 and CDR2: SGDLS, YYNGEE. This CDR3 has 16 residues. Unmatched junction bases numbered 7, after V lost 3 bases and J lost 7 bases. As DNA, the CDR3 is TGTGCCAGCAGCGCCGGACTAGCGGGAGCATCTAATGAGCAGTTCTTC. Residues: CASSAGLAGASNEQFF.

This clonotype has ten or more counts. The chain recombines TRBV4-2 with TRBJ2-2, with 8 bases identical to TRBD2. V lost 4 bases to trimming and J lost 7 bases; unmatched junction nucleotides: 11. Germline CDR1 and CDR2: LGHNA and YNFKEQ. The CDR3 consists of 16 residues. The CDR3 protein is CASSPYAGGSDGELFF. Written as DNA, the CDR3 is TGTGCCAGCAGCCCCTACGCGGGAGGCAGCGACGGGGAGCTGTTTTTT.

The table lists this clonotype with a few counts. The chain uses TRBV20-1 and TRBJ2-1; 7 nucleotides align to TRBD2. The CDR3 spans 14 residues. Germline CDR1 reads DFQATT; CDR2 reads SNEGSKA (reference sequence). With V trimmed by 4 bases and J by 0 bases, 3 bases remained unmatched. CDR3 region: CSATSGSSYNEQFF. The CDR3 nucleotides read TGCAGTGCTACTAGCGGAAGCTCCTACAATGAGCAGTTCTTC.

This chain links TRBV5-1 with TRBJ2-6, with 10 bases fitting TRBD1. The CDR3 extends over 18 amino acids. Germline lookup yields CDR1 SGHRS and CDR2 YFSETQ. The V and J ends lost 4 bases and 4 bases, in that order; junction bases with no gene match: 11. The CDR3 here is CASSPGTGVYSGANVLTF. Here the CDR3 DNA reads TGCGCCAGCAGCCCAGGGACAGGGGTCTACTCCGGGGCCAACGTCCTGACTTTC. The complete variable domain, with remaining parts taken from reference TRBV5-1 and TRBJ2-6, reads KAGVTQTPRYLIKTRGQQVTLSCSPISGHRSVSWYQQTPGQGLQFLFEYFSETQRNKGNFPGRFSGRQFSNSRSEMNVSTLELGDSALYLCASSPGTGVYSGANVLTFGAGSRLTVL.

This clonotype was picked up a small number of times. This chain joins TRBV6-1 and TRBJ2-1, with 9 positions matching TRBD1. Germline loops: CDR1 MNHNS, CDR2 SASEGT. V gave up 5 bases and J gave up 5 bases; unmatched junction bases: 7. The CDR3 consists of 15 residues. The CDR3 loop reads CASSQGTGKHNEQFF. The CDR3 DNA reads TGTGCCAGCAGTCAAGGGACAGGGAAACACAATGAGCAGTTCTTC.

This clonotype was seen more than once but under ten times. V usage is TRBV7-8 and J usage is TRBJ1-3; D may be TRBD1 (6 bases). There are 16 residues in the CDR3. V was trimmed by 6 bases and J by 0 bases, leaving 15 bases between them. CDR1 and CDR2 from the germline V gene are SGHVS and FQNEAQ. The CDR3 is CASSLDRLTSGNTIYF. The CDR3 DNA follows: TGTGCCAGCAGTCTAGACAGGCTCACCTCTGGAAACACCATATATTTT.

This clonotype was seen a handful of times. Here the CDR3 reads CASSPHYRDKTEAFF. The CDR3 DNA reads TGTGCCAGCAGCCCCCATTATAGGGACAAGACTGAAGCTTTCTTT. V usage is TRBV3-1 and J usage is TRBJ1-1; tentatively, D is TRBD1 (6 bases). Germline CDR1 LGHDT, CDR2 YNNKEL (reference sequence). The CDR3 is 15 residues long. V was trimmed by 4 bases and J by 5 bases, leaving 17 bases between them.

Ten or more counts support this clonotype. This sequence joins TRBV5-1 and TRBJ2-5, with 9 bases that match TRBD2. V lost 0 bases and J lost 2; bases outside the gene matches: 2. The CDR3 is 15 amino acids. Germline V CDR1 and CDR2: SGHRS, YFSETQ. This CDR3 reads CASSLGLAAQETQYF. DNA for the CDR3: TGCGCCAGCAGCTTGGGACTAGCGGCACAAGAGACCCAGTACTTC.

This clonotype has just a few counts. The rearrangement uses TRBV20-1 and TRBJ2-7; D remains ambiguous. There are 12 residues in the CDR3. Trimming removed 5 bases from V and 5 bases from J, with 13 bases in between. Looked up from germline, CDR1 is DFQATT and CDR2 is SNEGSKA (reference sequence). The CDR3 sequence is CSAPQTQDEQYF. CDR3 sequence (DNA): TGCAGTGCTCCACAAACCCAAGACGAGCAGTACTTC.

This clonotype was detected a few times. The chain combines TRBV6-5 with TRBJ2-1; 9 bases are shared with TRBD1. Germline V lookup: CDR1 MNHEY, CDR2 SVGAGI. V trimming: 0 bases; J trimming: 3 bases; junction bases outside the gene matches: 3. The CDR3 is 16 residues long. The CDR3 DNA follows: TGTGCCAGCAGTTACTCGGACAGGGGCATCTACAATGAGCAGTTCTTC. Translating gives CASSYSDRGIYNEQFF.

V is TRBV2 and J is TRBJ2-3, with 8 bases that match TRBD1. This CDR3 comprises 15 residues. J was trimmed by 3 bases and V by 6 bases; bases with no gene match: 8. In germline, CDR1 is SNHLY, CDR2 FYNNEI. CDR3 in DNA: TGTGCCAGCAGGGCGGACAGGGTTGGGACAGATACGCAGTATTTT. Its protein is CASRADRVGTDTQYF.

In its sample, this clonotype was seen a few times. V and J are TRBV20-1 and TRBJ2-1, with D tentatively TRBD2 (6 bases). Germline V gives CDR1 DFQATT, CDR2 SNEGSKA (reference sequence). The V and J ends lost 7 bases and 4 bases respectively, with 17 bases between them. The CDR3 totals 14 residues. The CDR3 spells CSGLGGERYNEQFF. CDR3 DNA: TGCAGTGGGTTGGGCGGGGAGAGGTACAATGAGCAGTTCTTC.

The chain recombines TRBV7-2 with TRBJ2-1; TRBD2 is a possible D gene (6 bases). The CDR3 covers 15 residues. The germline CDR1 and CDR2 sequences are SGHTA and FQGNSA. Trimming removed 5 bases from V and 4 bases from J, with 15 bases in between. CDR3 sequence reads: CASSPLSGRYNEQFF. The DNA for the CDR3 is TGTGCCAGCAGCCCCTTAAGCGGGCGTTACAATGAGCAGTTCTTC.

This chain joins TRBV10-2 and TRBJ2-1; 8 bases match TRBD2. After removal of 7 bases from V and 0 bases from J, the junction contained 8 bases not matched to a gene. Germline CDR1 WSHSY, CDR2 SAAADI. The CDR3 has 16 amino acids. The CDR3 reads CASTGAGASSYNEQFF. In nucleotides, the CDR3 is TGCGCCAGCACTGGAGCGGGAGCGAGCTCCTACAATGAGCAGTTCTTC.

V and J are TRBV20-1 and TRBJ2-2; TRBD2 agrees at 12 bases. J lost 5 bases, V lost 6 bases, and 7 bases had no gene match. Germline CDR1 and CDR2: DFQATT and SNEGSKA (reference sequence). The length of the CDR3 is 15 residues. DNA of the CDR3: TGCAGTGCCAACCCCGGACTAGCGGGGACCGGGGAGCTGTTTTTT. Translation gives CSANPGLAGTGELFF.

In its sample, this clonotype was seen a few times. J is TRBJ2-1 and V is TRBV2; the D is unclear. In germline, CDR1 is SNHLY, CDR2 FYNNEI. The CDR3 loop spans 14 amino acids. V dropped 2 bases and J dropped 8 bases, with 13 bases sitting between them. The CDR3 here is CASSERSDFDEQFF. CDR3 sequence (DNA): TGTGCCAGCAGTGAAAGGTCTGATTTCGATGAGCAGTTCTTC.

The gene calls are TRBV3-1 and TRBJ2-3, with 8 bases aligning to TRBD2. Germline CDR1 is LGHDT and CDR2 is YNNKEL (reference sequence). V shed 3 bases, J shed 2 bases, and the junction held 10 bases outside the gene matches. The length of the CDR3 is 17 residues. As DNA, the CDR3 is TGTGCCAGCAGCCACAGTGGACGGGGGGGCGTCACAGATACGCAGTATTTT. This encodes CASSHSGRGGVTDTQYF.

In this sample, this clonotype turned up many times. The chain joins TRBV4-2 to TRBJ2-4; no definite D call. Germline CDR1 is LGHNA and CDR2 is YNFKEQ. This CDR3 comprises 16 residues. With 3 bases removed from V and 0 bases from J, the gap between germline ends came to 12 bases. The CDR3 DNA follows: TGTGCCAGCAGCCAGCGAGGCACATTAGCCAAAAACATTCAGTACTTC. This translates into CASSQRGTLAKNIQYF.

V and J are TRBV20-1 and TRBJ2-3; 10 bases are a match to TRBD2. The length of the CDR3 is 14 residues. V was clipped by 6 bases and J by 2 bases; unmatched bases: 5. The germline V gene encodes CDR1 DFQATT and CDR2 SNEGSKA (reference sequence). CDR3 amino acids: CSAIGLAATDTQYF. The CDR3 region has the DNA TGCAGTGCCATCGGACTAGCGGCCACAGATACGCAGTATTTT.

This clonotype showed up just a few times. V usage is TRBV5-1 and J usage is TRBJ2-5, with a tentative D call TRBD2 (7 bases). Germline CDR1 is SGHRS and CDR2 is YFSETQ. V was clipped by 4 bases and J by 5 bases, with 18 bases between them. The CDR3 consists of 15 residues. The CDR3 spells CASSLVPGGEETQYF. CDR3 DNA sequence: TGCGCCAGCAGCCTGGTCCCGGGGGGCGAGGAGACCCAGTACTTC.

The table lists this clonotype with a few counts. The genes are TRBV7-9 and TRBJ2-2, with D uncertain. The germline gives CDR1 SEHNR, CDR2 FQNEAQ (reference sequence). V shed 8 bases and J shed 0 bases, with 16 bases lying between them. The CDR3 contains 16 residues. CDR3 in amino acids: CASHLGSHANTGELFF. Here the CDR3 DNA reads TGTGCCAGCCACTTGGGTAGCCACGCGAACACCGGGGAGCTGTTTTTT. The full variable domain, completed using reference TRBV7-9 and TRBJ2-2, is DTGVSQNPRHKITKRGQNVTFRCDPISEHNRLYWYRQTLGQGPEFLTYFQNEAQLEKSRLLSDRFSAERPKGSFSTLEIQRTEQGDSAMYLCASHLGSHANTGELFFGEGSRLTVL.

This clonotype has only a few counts. V is TRBV12-3 or TRBV12-4 and J is TRBJ1-4; the D gene is possibly TRBD1 (6 bases). V was cut by 2 bases and J by 7 bases, with 11 bases left in between. CDR3 length: 14 residues. This chain's CDR3 is CASSLQGRVEKLFF. CDR3 in DNA: TGTGCCAGCAGTTTACAGGGGCGGGTTGAAAAACTGTTTTTT.